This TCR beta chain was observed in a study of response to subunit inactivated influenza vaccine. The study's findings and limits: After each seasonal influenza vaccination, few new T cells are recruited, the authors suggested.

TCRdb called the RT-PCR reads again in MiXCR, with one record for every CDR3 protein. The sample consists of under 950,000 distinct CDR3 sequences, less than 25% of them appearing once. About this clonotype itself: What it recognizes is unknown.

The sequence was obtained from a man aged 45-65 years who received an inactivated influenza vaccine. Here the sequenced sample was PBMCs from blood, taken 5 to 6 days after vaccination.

The DNA of the CDR3 is TGTGCCAGCAGCACCGGATGGGACAAGAACACTGAAGCTTTCTTT. Residues: CASSTGWDKNTEAFF. The chain is built from TRBV21-1 and TRBJ1-1. TRBV21-1 is designated a pseudogene. The CDR3 runs to 15 residues.